Listed below are T cell receptor beta chains from one sample, sequenced in a study of CD8+ T cells in alopecia areata. Using immunoSEQ multiplex PCR, the repertoire was profiled, and TCRdb retains in-frame clones only, with some absent. The data show around 140,000 clones, about 46% seen once. Material: CD8+ T cells sorted from blood, obtained at week 0. The receptor source for this set is a human donor with alopecia areata. Both conserved end residues are part of each CDR3. The order of the fields is V gene, J gene, CDR3 protein.

V: TRBV12-5; J: TRBJ2-1; CDR3: CASGEDSPSYNEQFF
V: TRBV9; J: TRBJ2-5; CDR3: CASSVASLETQYF
V: TRBV29-1; J: TRBJ2-7; CDR3: CSVEVGPGPRDF
V: TRBV4-2; J: TRBJ2-7; CDR3: CASSPQGGSGFYEQYF
V: TRBV15; J: TRBJ2-1; CDR3: CATSGFRDRGPYNEQFF
V: TRBV4-1; J: TRBJ1-1; CDR3: CASSRAGGLNTEAFF
V: TRBV6-5; J: TRBJ2-7; CDR3: CASAGTAISYEQYF
V: TRBV5-4; J: TRBJ2-7; CDR3: CASSLSGRTYEQYF
V: TRBV9; J: NA; CDR3: CASSVVPSSYEQYF
V: TRBV30; J: TRBJ1-6; CDR3: CAWSWTGMNSPLHF
V: TRBV5-4; J: TRBJ2-1; CDR3: CASSLARGNEQFF
V: TRBV9; J: TRBJ1-2; CDR3: CASSVHREGGYGYTF
V: TRBV29-1; J: TRBJ2-1; CDR3: CSVESRGGTYNEQFF
V: TRBV5-6; J: TRBJ2-2; CDR3: CASSRRQGNTGELFF
V: TRBV5-4; J: TRBJ2-3; CDR3: CASSTAMDTQYF
V: TRBV13; J: TRBJ2-7; CDR3: CASSLVGDENEQYF
V: TRBV7-2; J: TRBJ2-7; CDR3: CASSPTNEQYF
V: TRBV4-1; J: TRBJ1-1; CDR3: CASSQLVMNTEAFF
V: TRBV6-5; J: TRBJ1-4; CDR3: CAAAPGVYEKLFF
V: TRBV6-5; J: TRBJ1-1; CDR3: CASITGGENTEAFF
V: TRBV5-6; J: TRBJ1-1; CDR3: CASSLVGSNTEAFF
V: TRBV27; J: TRBJ2-5; CDR3: CASSPLAGGRETQYF
V: TRBV7-6; J: TRBJ1-1; CDR3: CASSLGQVGEAFF
V: TRBV13; J: TRBJ2-5; CDR3: CASSFSGFKETQYF
V: TRBV4-3; J: TRBJ2-7; CDR3: CASSQDRPYEQYF
V: TRBV29-1; J: TRBJ1-2; CDR3: CSVQAIYGYTF